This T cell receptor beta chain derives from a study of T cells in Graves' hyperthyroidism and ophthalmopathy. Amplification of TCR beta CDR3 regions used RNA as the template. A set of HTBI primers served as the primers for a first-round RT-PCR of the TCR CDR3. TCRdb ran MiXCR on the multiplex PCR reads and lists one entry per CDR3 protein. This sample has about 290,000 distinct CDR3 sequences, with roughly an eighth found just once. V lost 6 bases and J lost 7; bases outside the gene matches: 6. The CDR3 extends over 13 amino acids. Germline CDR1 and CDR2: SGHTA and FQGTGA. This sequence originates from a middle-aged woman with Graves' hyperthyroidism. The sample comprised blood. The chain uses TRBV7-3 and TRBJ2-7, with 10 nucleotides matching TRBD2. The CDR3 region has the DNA TGTGCCAGCAGGCCAGCGGGAGGGGGAGAGCAGTACTTC. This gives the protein CASRPAGGGEQYF.